This is a list of T cell receptor beta chains from one sample in a study of blood T cell repertoires in COVID-19. Some clones are missing from TCRdb's copy, which holds only in-frame ones; the method was immunoSEQ multiplex PCR. This table holds approximately 300,000 clones, 85% found once. The sequenced sample consisted of PBMCs or T cells enriched from blood (not recorded which). These TCRs come from a woman in her thirties who had been exposed to COVID-19. CDR3s include the opening cysteine and the closing phenylalanine or tryptophan. D genes are given only for firm matches. The size of a clone is reported for some rows only, either as once, few or many, or as a class for expanded clones.

v_call	j_call	clone_size	d_call	cdr3_length	cdr3_nt	cdr3_aa
TRBV9	TRBJ2-3	once	TRBD2	17	TGTGCCAGCAGCCTTACCCGAAGGGCGGGGGACACAGATACGCAGTATTTT	CASSLTRRAGDTDTQYF
TRBV4-1	TRBJ2-5	once	TRBD1	17	TGCGCCAGCAGCCCCTCCTTTCGAAGACAGGGGTACGAGACCCAGTACTTC	CASSPSFRRQGYETQYF
TRBV13	TRBJ2-7	once	.	14	TGTGCCAGCAGACCAAAGACAGGCACCTACGAGCAGTACTTC	CASRPKTGTYEQYF
TRBV27	TRBJ1-2	once	TRBD1	17	TGTGCCAGCAGTTCCCGACAGGGGAGGGTGGCCAACTATGGCTACACCTTC	CASSSRQGRVANYGYTF
TRBV7-3	TRBJ2-1	.	.	14	TGTGCCAGCAGCTTAGGCCCCAACGGGAATGAGCAGTTCTTC	CASSLGPNGNEQFF
TRBV27	TRBJ1-6	.	.	14	TGTGCCAGCAGTCAGGGCATCGGCAATTCACCCCTCCACTTT	CASSQGIGNSPLHF
TRBV4-2	TRBJ1-5	.	.	19	TGTGCCAGCAGCCAAGACCCGAATGTACAGGCTAATAGCAATCAGCCCCAGCATTTT	CASSQDPNVQANSNQPQHF
TRBV29-1	TRBJ1-2	.	.	13	TGCAGCGTTGAAGATCTAGGCAAGTATGGCTACACCTTC	CSVEDLGKYGYTF
TRBV18	TRBJ2-3	.	.	15	TGTGCCAGCTCACCACGAAGCGAGCGCACAGATACGCAGTATTTT	CASSPRSERTDTQYF
TRBV10-3	TRBJ1-2	.	.	16	TGTGCCATCAGTGAAATGTCGGCAGGTGAGAACTATGGCTACACCTTC	CAISEMSAGENYGYTF
TRBV6-2/TRBV6-3	TRBJ1-5	.	.	13	TGTGCCAGCAGTGGAAGACACCCCCAGCCCCAGCATTTT	CASSGRHPQPQHF
TRBV28	TRBJ1-2	.	.	14	TGTGCCAGCAGTTTAGGAGGGGCCCCCTATGGCTACACCTTC	CASSLGGAPYGYTF
TRBV30	TRBJ2-5	.	TRBD2	13	TGTGCCTGGAGTGGACTAGCGGGAGAGACCCAGTACTTC	CAWSGLAGETQYF
TRBV27	TRBJ2-1	once	.	11	TGTGCCAGCACCCGAAACAGTGAGCAGTTCTTC	CASTRNSEQFF
TRBV29-1	TRBJ1-4	.	TRBD1	15	TGCAGCTGTGGACAGGGGCCTAGAACTAATGAAAAACTGTTTTTT	CSCGQGPRTNEKLFF
TRBV7-3	TRBJ2-2	.	TRBD2	16	TGTGCCAGCAGACCTACGGGACTAGCGGAGGTCGGGGAGCTGTTTTTT	CASRPTGLAEVGELFF
TRBV5-1	TRBJ2-1	.	TRBD1	14	TGCGCCAGCCGGGGACAGGGGTTCTACAATGAGCAGTTCTTC	CASRGQGFYNEQFF
TRBV28	TRBJ1-2	.	TRBD1	12	TGTGCCAGCAGACGGGACAGCGCGGGCTACACCTTC	CASRRDSAGYTF
TRBV28	TRBJ1-2	.	.	12	TGTGCCAGCAGTTTTAACCAGTATGGCTACACCTTC	CASSFNQYGYTF
TRBV12-5	TRBJ2-3	.	TRBD2	17	TGTGCTAGTGGCCCGACGTTGGGCGGGGGGAGCACAGATACGCAGTATTTT	CASGPTLGGGSTDTQYF
TRBV3-1/TRBV3-2	TRBJ1-1	once	.	14	TGTGCCAGCAGCCCTGGCGGGTTGAACACTGAAGCTTTCTTT	CASSPGGLNTEAFF
TRBV11-2	TRBJ2-6	.	.	15	TGTGCCAGCAGACGGCCGGGGGACGGGGCCAACGTCCTGACTTTC	CASRRPGDGANVLTF
TRBV20-1	TRBJ1-2	.	.	13	TGCAGTGCAAGTAGGGTTGCGGACAACGGCTACACCTTC	CSASRVADNGYTF
TRBV19	TRBJ1-4	.	.	15	TGTGCCAGTAGCGAATTCGGGTCCTCTACGGAAAAACTGTTTTTT	CASSEFGSSTEKLFF
TRBV27	TRBJ2-5	.	TRBD2	11	TGTGGGGGGGGTGGTCAAGAGACCCAGTACTTC	CGGGGQETQYF
TRBV9	TRBJ2-3	once	TRBD2	17	TGTGCCAGCAGCGTAGGTCTGACTAGCGGGGGCACAGATACGCAGTATTTT	CASSVGLTSGGTDTQYF
TRBV7-9	TRBJ1-4	.	.	14	TGTGCCAGCAGCTTCAGCGGGGCCGATGAAAAACTGTTTTTT	CASSFSGADEKLFF
TRBV28	TRBJ2-3	.	TRBD2	17	TGTGCCAGCAGGGAAGGGGGGACTAGCGGGGGCACAGATACGCAGTATTTT	CASREGGTSGGTDTQYF
TRBV4-2	TRBJ2-1	.	.	13	TGTGCCAGCAGCCAAGAAACTTACAATGAGCAGTTCTTC	CASSQETYNEQFF
TRBV6-5	TRBJ1-5	.	.	13	TGTGCCAGCAAAGGGGGAATTAATCAGCCCCAGCATTTT	CASKGGINQPQHF
TRBV6-2/TRBV6-3	TRBJ2-1	.	.	16	TGTGCCAGCAGTTACCCCCCAGGGATCCCCTACAATGAGCAGTTCTTC	CASSYPPGIPYNEQFF
TRBV5-1	TRBJ1-3	.	.	16	TGCGCCAGCAGCTTGGAATCGGACAGCTCTGGAAACACCATATATTTT	CASSLESDSSGNTIYF
TRBV5-4	TRBJ2-7	.	.	15	TGTGCCAGCAGCCCTGCGGGACTCCCTCCCTACGAGCAGTACTTC	CASSPAGLPPYEQYF
TRBV7-9	TRBJ2-7	.	.	14	TGTGCCAGCAGCTTTCAGGGCGAGAAGAACGAGCAGTACTTC	CASSFQGEKNEQYF
TRBV28	TRBJ2-3	.	TRBD1	16	TGTGCCAGCAGTACACGAACCGGGACAGCTTCAGATACGCAGTATTTT	CASSTRTGTASDTQYF
TRBV9	TRBJ1-2	.	TRBD1	13	TGTGCCAGCAGCTTCCGACAGGGTTGCGGCTACACCTTC	CASSFRQGCGYTF
TRBV27	TRBJ1-2	.	.	13	TGTGCCAGCAGTTTGGTCGCAGGGGTTGGCTACACCTTC	CASSLVAGVGYTF
TRBV7-9	TRBJ2-1	.	TRBD2	16	TGTGCCAGCAGCTTAGGGGCCAGCGGGAACAACAATGAGCAGTTCTTC	CASSLGASGNNNEQFF
TRBV19	TRBJ1-5	.	.	17	TGTGCCAGTAGTGCCTCGGCAGGATCTTATAGCAATCAGCCCCAGCATTTT	CASSASAGSYSNQPQHF
TRBV5-1	TRBJ2-2	.	.	15	TGCGCCAGCAGCTTGGAGGAGGGAACCACCGGGGAGCTGTTTTTT	CASSLEEGTTGELFF
TRBV14	TRBJ2-3	.	.	13	TGTGCCAGCAGCTCCGACACCACAGATACGCAGTATTTT	CASSSDTTDTQYF
TRBV25-1	TRBJ1-1	.	TRBD1	13	TGTGCCAGCCTCCGGACAGGGGGAAATGAAGCTTTCTTT	CASLRTGGNEAFF
TRBV7-9	TRBJ1-1	.	.	14	TGTGCCAGCAGCTTAGGAGGGTCGGCTTCTGAAGCTTTCTTT	CASSLGGSASEAFF
TRBV25-1	TRBJ1-6	.	.	14	TGTGCCAGCAGGAGCCCTGGGGCAAATTCACCCCTCCACTTT	CASRSPGANSPLHF